This is a list of T cell receptor beta chains from one sample in a study of T cells in Graves' hyperthyroidism and ophthalmopathy. TCRdb redid the calling of the multiplex PCR reads with MiXCR, one entry per CDR3 protein. The sample includes roughly 510,000 distinct CDR3 sequences, roughly 20% of them seen just once. Sequences were obtained from blood. The receptors here all came from a man aged 18 to 29 with Graves' hyperthyroidism. Both conserved end residues are part of each CDR3.

v_gene: TRBV12-3/TRBV12-4; j_gene: TRBJ1-5; CDR3aa: CASSLARRGSNNQPQHF
v_gene: TRBV12-3/TRBV12-4; j_gene: TRBJ1-5; CDR3aa: CASSPTGWRPQHF
v_gene: TRBV28; j_gene: TRBJ2-5; CDR3aa: CASSFPTLEGKETQYF
v_gene: TRBV6-2/TRBV6-3; j_gene: TRBJ1-2; CDR3aa: CASSFIGTAENYGYTF
v_gene: TRBV28; j_gene: TRBJ1-3; CDR3aa: CASSETGLNSGNTIYF
v_gene: TRBV20-1; j_gene: TRBJ1-5; CDR3aa: CSAGQVTQPQHF
v_gene: TRBV12-5; j_gene: TRBJ2-7; CDR3aa: CASPQDRPYERYF
v_gene: TRBV11-2; j_gene: TRBJ2-2; CDR3aa: CASSSVRTNTGELFF
v_gene: TRBV11-2; j_gene: TRBJ1-5; CDR3aa: CASSLERAGVSNQPQHF
v_gene: TRBV18; j_gene: TRBJ2-5; CDR3aa: CASSPGDRVFQYF
v_gene: TRBV9; j_gene: TRBJ2-2; CDR3aa: CASSVSTGKGAGELFF
v_gene: TRBV29-1; j_gene: TRBJ1-1; CDR3aa: CSVVPENTEAFF
v_gene: TRBV28; j_gene: TRBJ1-2; CDR3aa: CASSSLEADYGYTF